This TCR beta chain was recovered during a study of T-cell reconstitution after alpha-beta-depleted transplantation in children. This clonotype came up many times. Unique molecular identifiers featured in how the TCRbeta library was prepared. Using its own MiXCR run on the PCR reads, TCRdb lists one record per CDR3 protein. The sample includes around 400,000 distinct CDR3 sequences, around 21% seen only once; the top ten take approximately 3.8%. This specimen consisted of PBMCs from the stem cell graft donor, obtained from the stem cell graft. This TCR came from a human donor who donated a stem cell graft to a child with acute myeloid leukemia.

CDR3 in DNA: TGTGCCAGCAGTTTAATCAGGGAGACCCAGTACTTC. It codes for CASSLIRETQYF. This chain links TRBV12-3 or TRBV12-4 with TRBJ2-5; D remains unclear. The CDR3 sequence is 12 residues long. The V and J ends lost 2 bases and 5 bases respectively, with 6 bases between them.